This TCR beta chain is drawn from a study of cytomegalovirus exposure and HLA in healthy donors. The PCR employed 60 Vbeta primers together with 13 Jbeta primers. Generated by immunoSEQ multiplex PCR, the TCRdb table keeps only in-frame clones and is missing some. The profile shows about 37,000 clones, 80% to 90% of them singletons. Between the trimmed V and J ends, which lost 3 bases and 0 bases, there was a span of 18 bases. The CDR3 loop spans 18 amino acids. Germline lookup yields CDR1 SNHLY and CDR2 FYNNEI. Sequenced material: PBMCs. The chain couples TRBV2 to TRBJ1-3; D not certain. This receptor was obtained from a woman in her forties in good health and CMV-seronegative. CDR3 amino acids: CASSELVAQADSGNTIYF. The CDR3 region has the DNA TGTGCCAGCAGTGAGCTGGTCGCTCAGGCAGACTCTGGAAACACCATATATTTT. The variable domain in full, completed from reference TRBV2 and TRBJ1-3, reads EPEVTQTPSHQVTQMGQEVILRCVPISNHLYFYWYRQILGQKVEFLVSFYNNEISEKSEIFDDQFSVERPDGSNFTLKIRSTKLEDSAMYFCASSELVAQADSGNTIYFGEGSWLTVV.